These 20 T cell receptor beta chains were sequenced from one sample in a study of cytomegalovirus exposure and HLA in healthy donors. The protocol was immunoSEQ multiplex PCR, while the TCRdb copy is restricted to in-frame clones and leaves out a portion. Of about 120,000 clones in the sample, approximately 90% were seen once. Source material: PBMCs. These receptors all come from a woman between 18 and 29 years old in good health and CMV-seropositive.

This chain uses TRBV29-1 with TRBJ2-1, with TRBD1 matching over 7 bases. The CDR3 runs 14 residues. The V segment lost 4 bases and the J segment 7 bases; nucleotides outside the gene matches: 10. The germline V gene has CDR1 SQVTM and CDR2 ANQGSEA. The CDR3, as DNA: TGCAGCGTTGCGACCGGGACAGAACTTAATGAGCAGTTCTTC. Translation: CSVATGTELNEQFF.

The chain combines TRBV6-5 with TRBJ1-6, with 7 bases that match TRBD1. This CDR3 comprises 14 residues. Germline values: CDR1 MNHEY, CDR2 SVGAGI. Trimming removed 6 bases from V and 8 bases from J; junction bases left unmatched: 7. This CDR3 is CASRPGQRHSPLHF. Here the CDR3 DNA reads TGTGCCAGCAGGCCGGGACAGCGTCATTCACCCCTCCACTTT.

The V and J genes are TRBV6-5 and TRBJ1-1; D not certain. Trimming left V 0 bases short and J 1 base short, with 9 bases between. This CDR3 has 15 residues. The germline V gene has CDR1 MNHEY and CDR2 SVGAGI. This chain's CDR3 is CASSYSSTRNTEAFF. CDR3 in DNA: TGTGCCAGCAGTTACTCCTCCACAAGGAACACTGAAGCTTTCTTT.

The chain has TRBV9 and TRBJ1-4; 9 nucleotides line up with TRBD1. In germline, CDR1 is SGDLS, CDR2 YYNGEE. The J segment lost 8 bases and the V segment lost 0 bases, leaving 5 bases of the junction unmatched. CDR3 length: 15 amino acids. Here the CDR3 DNA reads TGTGCCAGCAGCGTAGTGGGACAGGGTAAGGAAAAACTGTTTTTT. Encoded protein: CASSVVGQGKEKLFF.

This rearrangement joins TRBV13 to TRBJ2-1, with TRBD2 matching 11 bases. The CDR3 is 15 amino acids. With 3 bases clipped from V and 6 bases from J, the junction kept 4 bases outside the gene matches. Germline lookup yields CDR1 PRHDT and CDR2 FYEKMQ (reference sequence). The CDR3: CASSLGLAAPNEQFF. For the CDR3, the DNA is TGTGCCAGCAGCTTGGGACTAGCGGCCCCCAATGAGCAGTTCTTC.

This chain uses TRBV5-1 with TRBJ1-1, with TRBD1 matching over 8 bases. The ends lost 2 bases at V and 4 bases at J; junction bases unmatched: 4. The CDR3 consists of 14 residues. Looked up from germline, CDR1 is SGHRS and CDR2 is YFSETQ. The CDR3 loop is CASSLGQGVTEAFF. CDR3 DNA: TGCGCCAGCAGCTTAGGACAGGGCGTCACTGAAGCTTTCTTT.

This sequence joins TRBV4-1 and TRBJ1-6, with D unclear. This CDR3 is 13 amino acids long. Germline V gene sequence: CDR1 MGHRA, CDR2 YSYEKL. Deletions cut 2 bases from V and 8 bases from J, with 7 bases between. CDR3 region: CASSQPADSPLHF. Written as DNA, the CDR3 is TGCGCCAGCAGCCAACCCGCGGATTCACCCCTCCACTTT.

The chain recombines TRBV18 with TRBJ1-6; D ambiguous. The germline V gene has CDR1 KGHSH and CDR2 LQKENI. The CDR3 loop spans 17 amino acids. V lost 3 bases and J lost 0, with 12 bases in between. The CDR3 region has the DNA TGTGCCAGCTCACCTTTAGCTAAAAGCTCCTATAATTCACCCCTCCACTTT. Its protein product is CASSPLAKSSYNSPLHF.

The chain is built from TRBV28 and TRBJ2-1, with D unclear. Trimming pared 1 base from V and 10 bases from J, leaving 5 bases between. CDR3 length: 11 residues. Germline loops: CDR1 MDHEN, CDR2 SYDVKM. CDR3 nucleotide sequence: TGTGCCAGCAGTTTATACACGGAGCAGTTCTTC. Encoded protein: CASSLYTEQFF.

The V call is TRBV5-6, the J call TRBJ1-2, with TRBD1 matching 10 bases. The CDR3 loop spans 15 amino acids. The ends lost 4 bases at V and 8 bases at J; junction bases unmatched: 11. Germline V CDR1 and CDR2: SGHDT, YYEEEE. CDR3 DNA: TGTGCCAGCAGCACTTCTCGGACAGGGGGTTTGGGCTACACCTTC. It translates to CASSTSRTGGLGYTF.

The count of this clone is one. This rearrangement joins TRBV2 to TRBJ1-1; 8 bases agree with TRBD1. The CDR3 sequence is 13 residues long. V lost 6 bases, J lost 1 base, and 1 base stayed unmatched. Germline values: CDR1 SNHLY, CDR2 FYNNEI. The CDR3 DNA is TGTGCCAGCAGGACAGGGGCGAACACTGAAGCTTTCTTT. The encoded protein is CASRTGANTEAFF.

The J gene is TRBJ1-1, the V gene TRBV11-3; TRBD1 aligns across 8 bases. The CDR3 consists of 16 residues. Germline V CDR1 and CDR2: SGHNT, YENEEA. V trimming: 3 bases; J trimming: 1 base; junction bases outside the gene matches: 7. The CDR3 coding sequence is TGTGCCAGCAGCTTTCTAGTGCAGGGGGCGAACACTGAAGCTTTCTTT. It is translated as CASSFLVQGANTEAFF. The full variable domain, in which reference TRBV11-3 and TRBJ1-1 provide the parts outside the CDR3, is EAGVVQSPRYKIIEKKQPVAFWCNPISGHNTLYWYLQNLGQGPELLIRYENEEAVDDSQLPKDRFSAERLKGVDSTLKIQPAELGDSAVYLCASSFLVQGANTEAFFGQGTRLTVV.

This sequence joins TRBV5-8 and TRBJ1-1; TRBD1 agrees at 7 bases. With 3 bases clipped from V and 1 base from J, the junction kept 6 bases outside the gene matches. Germline CDR1 reads SGHTS; CDR2 reads YDEGEE. This CDR3 is 15 amino acids long. The CDR3 nucleotides are TGTGCCAGCAGCTGGGGGACAGTAAGGAACACTGAAGCTTTCTTT. It yields the protein CASSWGTVRNTEAFF.

The chain joins TRBV15 to TRBJ2-2; 8 nucleotides align to TRBD1. This CDR3 contains 17 residues. After removal of 0 bases from V and 7 bases from J, the junction contained 10 bases not matched to a gene. Per the germline V gene, CDR1 is LNHNV and CDR2 is YYDKDF (reference sequence). The CDR3 DNA reads as TGTGCCACCAGCAGAGATTACGGCAGGGGGCCTGGCGGGGAGCTGTTTTTT. It codes for CATSRDYGRGPGGELFF. Variable domain in full (rest from reference TRBV15 and TRBJ2-2): DAMVIQNPRYQVTQFGKPVTLSCSQTLNHNVMYWYQQKSSQAPKLLFHYYDKDFNNEADTPDNFQSRRPNTSFCFLDIRSPGLGDTAMYLCATSRDYGRGPGGELFFGEGSRLTVL.

DNA for the CDR3: TGTGCCAGCAGCTTGCCAGGGAAGGGTACAGATACGCAGTATTTT. The encoded protein is CASSLPGKGTDTQYF. V and J are TRBV5-4 and TRBJ2-3; D is perhaps TRBD1 (5 bases). The CDR3 is 15 residues long. V was cut by 1 base and J by 3 bases, with 12 bases left in between. CDR1 SGHNT and CDR2 YYREEE come from the germline V gene (reference sequence).

The chain couples TRBV7-3 to TRBJ1-1; TRBD1 matches at 7 bases. Looked up from germline, CDR1 is SGHTA and CDR2 is FQGTGA. The CDR3 extends over 13 amino acids. V shed 5 bases, J shed 7 bases, and the junction held 7 bases outside the gene matches. CDR3 sequence reads: CASSRQGPSEAFF. DNA of the CDR3: TGTGCCAGCAGCCGACAGGGCCCGAGTGAAGCTTTCTTT.

This chain links TRBV29-1 with TRBJ1-1, with a tentative D call TRBD1 (6 bases). CDR1 and CDR2 (germline): SQVTM, ANQGSEA. V shed 2 bases and J shed 2 bases, with 12 bases lying between them. This CDR3 comprises 14 residues. The CDR3 sequence: CSVEKGTSNTEAFF. The CDR3 bases are TGCAGCGTTGAAAAAGGGACAAGTAACACTGAAGCTTTCTTT.

This rearrangement joins TRBV7-8 to TRBJ2-3, with D possibly matching TRBD2 (6 bases). Trimming took off 5 bases at V and 0 bases at J, with 12 bases between the two ends. Germline V CDR1 and CDR2: SGHVS, FQNEAQ. CDR3 size: 15 residues. CDR3 in amino acids: CASSRQRGSTDTQYF. CDR3 bases: TGTGCCAGCAGCCGACAACGGGGGAGCACAGATACGCAGTATTTT.

The J gene is TRBJ1-2, the V gene TRBV6-6; 11 nucleotides line up with TRBD1. Germline V gene data show CDR1 as MNHNY and CDR2 as SVGAGI (reference sequence). The CDR3 has 15 amino acids. Germline trimming cut 5 bases from V and 3 bases from J; bases unmatched to any gene: 5. The CDR3 sequence is CASSGQGAQHYGYTF. CDR3 DNA: TGTGCCAGCAGTGGACAGGGGGCGCAACACTATGGCTACACCTTC.

V gene TRBV13 combines with J gene TRBJ2-5, with TRBD2 identical over 10 bases. CDR3 length: 16 residues. Looked up from germline, CDR1 is PRHDT and CDR2 is FYEKMQ (reference sequence). V lost 5 bases and J lost 3; bases outside the gene matches: 9. This CDR3 is CASSTLEREGEETQYF. CDR3 DNA sequence: TGTGCCAGCAGCACCCTGGAGCGGGAGGGCGAAGAGACCCAGTACTTC.